This T cell receptor (beta chain) appears in the sequencing data of a study of blood T cell repertoires in COVID-19 (dated by TCRdb to 2019 to 2021). For the study in its entirety: Collaborator samples came from the United States, Italy and Spain and covered acute and convalescent phases of COVID-19. The prospective study material was composed of cDNA or gDNA derived from T cells, B-cell-depleted T cells, or PBMCs. The dataset comprised deeply sampled blood TCRbeta repertoires from subjects exposed to, actively infected with, or recovered from COVID-19. The repertoires were made available in a free public database intended to serve as a resource for research on the immune response to SARS-CoV-2. Samples were obtained from the ongoing ImmuneRACE study (first 160 participants) and from about 1,300 subjects provided by 6 global collaborators. The sample metadata nearly always contained a de-identified subject ID, COVID-19 status, age in years and sex. Where available, HLA class I and class II types were obtained from metadata supplied by the sample provider rather than from assay-based typing. Broad study findings and their caveats: The quantity of clinical and demographic metadata differed by source and by participant and was supplied without curation.

The V end loses 1 base and the J end loses 2 bases, and a stretch of 9 bases separates them. From a lookup of the germline V gene, CDR1 and CDR2 are SGHTS and YDEGEE. The CDR3 runs 14 amino acids, cysteine and phenylalanine included. Only the CDR3 region is kept as DNA, spanning 42 bases read in frame from base 1. One collaborating source in Seattle enrolled patients while the patients were actively infected and followed the patients over time throughout the course of disease. The collaborating institutions used their own protocols to collect whole blood in K2EDTA tubes. Collaborator samples were shipped for TCRbeta analysis as frozen whole blood, isolated PBMCs, or DNA extracted from either sample type. This clone was observed once. This receptor's antigen is unknown. Per-nucleotide qualities are absent, and no much larger clonotype sits a single base away. TCRbeta CDR3 regions were amplified from genomic DNA using the immunoSEQ Assay, a bias-controlled multiplex PCR. As for how the authors treated the data: The number of nucleated cells in each sample was estimated by amplification of reference gene primers within the assay. To quantify the absolute abundance of each unique TCRbeta CDR3 rearrangement, sequence reads were collapsed and filtered. For each sample, productive Simpson clonality was calculated as the square root of Simpson's diversity index across productive rearrangements. The immuneACCESS repertoire file appears here via TCRdb, limited to in-frame rearrangements. These files lack a portion of the clones; in checked studies, under half of the deficit traces to unresolved V genes, and the cause of the others is not known. V and J calls and clone size are copied from that table; D and trimming were computed from the DNA. Present in this sample are roughly 180,000 clones, around four fifths of which were seen just once. The leading ten clones occupy roughly 7.2% of the sample.

The chain uses TRBV5-8 and TRBJ2-5; 7 matching bases give a weak D call of TRBD2. Sequencing input: peripheral blood. The receptor's source is a woman aged 35 to 49 with COVID-19, enrolled during active disease. The DNA reads as follows: TGTGCCAGCAGCTTGAGGGGGGGACAAGAGACCCAGTACTTC. It is translated as CASSLRGGQETQYF.